This T cell receptor (beta chain) was obtained from a study of blood T cells in healthy people across ages. The study's findings and limits: TCR beta diversity was tightly associated with the proportion of naive T cells.

The authors ran a second PCR of 7 to 11 cycles using a sample-barcoded 5' primer and a J-beta primer mix. CDR3-containing paired-end reads numbered at least 2.5 million in each sample. TCRdb called the 5' RACE reads again in MiXCR, with one record for every CDR3 protein. The profile shows about 800,000 distinct CDR3 sequences, 20% to 25% of them singletons. This clonotype turned up a few times. The antigen is not known. Russia was home to the donors, healthy Caucasian individuals aged roughly 6 to 90. This same sample was also taken into another study, of T cells of mothers and their children.

What was sequenced was blood. This sequence was found in a boy aged 5-17 years in good health.

The CDR3 reads CASSLIPGTSLGTQYF. For the CDR3, the DNA is TGTGCCAGCAGCCTAATCCCCGGGACTAGCTTAGGGACCCAGTACTTC. This chain uses TRBV7-6 with TRBJ2-5; 9 bases are a match to TRBD2. The trim removed 5 bases at V and 7 bases at J, leaving 14 bases unmatched. The V gene's germline CDR1 is SGHVS and CDR2 FNYEAQ. The CDR3 runs 16 residues.